The rows below give T cell receptor beta chains drawn from one sample of a study of cytomegalovirus exposure and HLA in healthy donors. Assay: immunoSEQ multiplex PCR; the TCRdb copy retains only in-frame clones and omits some. In the table there are about 200,000 clones, approximately 11% of which are singletons. Material: PBMCs. Receptor source: a man in his forties or fifties in good health and CMV-seropositive. Both conserved end residues are part of each CDR3. Fields, in order: D gene, V gene, clone size, J gene, CDR3 protein, CDR3 DNA. The D gene is left open where the match is weak. The size of a clone is reported for some rows only, either as once, few or many, or as a class for expanded clones.

NA,TRBV19,NA,TRBJ1-1,CASGGLMNTEAFF,TGTGCCAGTGGCGGACTCATGAACACTGAAGCTTTCTTT
NA,TRBV5-1,few,TRBJ1-4,CASSLGSSRGEKLFF,TGCGCCAGCAGCTTGGGGTCCTCCAGGGGCGAAAAACTGTTTTTT
TRBD2,TRBV9,few,TRBJ2-1,CASSVGLLAGGHEQFF,TGTGCCAGCAGCGTAGGCCTGCTAGCGGGGGGGCATGAGCAGTTCTTC
NA,TRBV5-1,NA,TRBJ2-3,CASSLAGSDTQYF,TGCGCCAGCAGCTTGGCCGGGTCAGATACGCAGTATTTT
NA,TRBV4-3,few,TRBJ2-7,CASSQDIAYEQYF,TGCGCCAGCAGCCAAGATATAGCCTACGAGCAGTACTTC
NA,TRBV4-1,NA,TRBJ2-3,CASSQDALITDTQYF,TGCGCCAGCAGCCAAGATGCGCTTATCACAGATACGCAGTATTTT
NA,TRBV7-9,few,TRBJ1-2,CASSLALGANYGYTF,TGTGCCAGCAGCTTAGCCCTGGGCGCTAACTATGGCTACACCTTC
TRBD2,TRBV6-1,NA,TRBJ2-1,CASSVGLAGGGNEQFF,TGTGCCAGCAGTGTCGGACTAGCGGGGGGCGGGAATGAGCAGTTCTTC
TRBD1,TRBV6-5,few,TRBJ1-6,CASSSLGRTGSPLHF,TGTGCCAGCAGTTCCCTGGGGAGGACAGGATCACCCCTCCACTTT
NA,TRBV10-1,NA,TRBJ1-2,CASSESARHFDGYTF,TGCGCCAGCAGTGAGTCGGCCCGACATTTTGACGGCTACACCTTC
TRBD1,TRBV5-6,NA,TRBJ2-7,CASRFQGQGAYEQYF,TGTGCCAGCAGATTCCAGGGACAGGGGGCTTACGAGCAGTACTTC
TRBD1,TRBV25-1,NA,TRBJ1-5,CASGENRGYSNQPQHF,TGTGCCAGCGGTGAAAACAGGGGTTATAGCAATCAGCCCCAGCATTTT
TRBD1,TRBV29-1,few,TRBJ1-1,CSVGTGPETEAFF,TGCAGCGTTGGGACAGGGCCGGAGACTGAAGCTTTCTTT
NA,TRBV9,NA,TRBJ1-4,CASSPEGFEKLFF,TGTGCCAGCAGCCCCGAGGGTTTCGAAAAACTGTTTTTT
TRBD1,TRBV7-2,NA,TRBJ1-5,CASSNPGQGGQPQHF,TGTGCCAGCAGCAACCCGGGACAGGGTGGCCAGCCCCAGCATTTT
NA,TRBV9,NA,TRBJ2-3,CASRRGGHSTDTQYF,TGTGCCAGCAGGAGAGGCGGGCATAGCACAGATACGCAGTATTTT
NA,TRBV2,few,TRBJ1-4,CAAAGGWDEKLFF,TGTGCCGCAGCAGGAGGGTGGGATGAAAAACTGTTTTTT
NA,TRBV28,few,TRBJ1-3,CASSGQKGPGNTIYF,TGTGCCAGCAGTGGACAGAAGGGGCCGGGAAACACCATATATTTT
TRBD1,TRBV23-1,NA,TRBJ1-2,CASSQSGGWYGYTF,TGCGCCAGCAGTCAATCAGGGGGCTGGTATGGCTACACCTTC
NA,TRBV9,few,TRBJ2-2,CASSGLTGGTGELFF,TGTGCCAGCAGCGGCCTGACAGGAGGAACCGGGGAGCTGTTTTTT
TRBD1,TRBV19,NA,TRBJ1-1,CASSPRTGEAFF,TGTGCCAGTAGCCCGAGGACAGGTGAAGCTTTCTTT
NA,TRBV4-3,NA,TRBJ2-4,CASSPEGTTNIQYF,TGCGCCAGCAGCCCGGAGGGGACCACGAACATTCAGTACTTC
TRBD1,TRBV5-1,NA,TRBJ1-2,CASSPVVWTGVHGYTF,TGCGCCAGCAGCCCTGTTGTTTGGACAGGGGTCCATGGCTACACCTTC
TRBD1,TRBV7-2,NA,TRBJ2-2,CASSPRQGWTTGELFF,TGTGCCAGCAGCCCCCGACAGGGCTGGACCACCGGGGAGCTGTTTTTT
NA,TRBV25-1,few,TRBJ2-7,CASGPNQYEQYF,TGTGCCAGCGGTCCCAACCAGTACGAGCAGTACTTC
TRBD2,TRBV7-2,NA,TRBJ2-7,CASSPGGASGTYEQYF,TGTGCCAGCAGCCCCGGGGGGGCTAGCGGCACCTACGAGCAGTACTTC
TRBD1,TRBV29-1,NA,TRBJ1-5,CSVKTGEVSQPQHF,TGCAGCGTGAAAACAGGGGAAGTGAGTCAGCCCCAGCATTTT
NA,TRBV7-3,few,TRBJ1-2,CASSLTGSGGYTF,TGTGCCAGCAGCTTAACCGGGTCTGGGGGCTACACCTTC
NA,TRBV19,few,TRBJ2-3,CASSLASTDTQYF,TGTGCCAGTAGTCTAGCTAGCACAGATACGCAGTATTTT